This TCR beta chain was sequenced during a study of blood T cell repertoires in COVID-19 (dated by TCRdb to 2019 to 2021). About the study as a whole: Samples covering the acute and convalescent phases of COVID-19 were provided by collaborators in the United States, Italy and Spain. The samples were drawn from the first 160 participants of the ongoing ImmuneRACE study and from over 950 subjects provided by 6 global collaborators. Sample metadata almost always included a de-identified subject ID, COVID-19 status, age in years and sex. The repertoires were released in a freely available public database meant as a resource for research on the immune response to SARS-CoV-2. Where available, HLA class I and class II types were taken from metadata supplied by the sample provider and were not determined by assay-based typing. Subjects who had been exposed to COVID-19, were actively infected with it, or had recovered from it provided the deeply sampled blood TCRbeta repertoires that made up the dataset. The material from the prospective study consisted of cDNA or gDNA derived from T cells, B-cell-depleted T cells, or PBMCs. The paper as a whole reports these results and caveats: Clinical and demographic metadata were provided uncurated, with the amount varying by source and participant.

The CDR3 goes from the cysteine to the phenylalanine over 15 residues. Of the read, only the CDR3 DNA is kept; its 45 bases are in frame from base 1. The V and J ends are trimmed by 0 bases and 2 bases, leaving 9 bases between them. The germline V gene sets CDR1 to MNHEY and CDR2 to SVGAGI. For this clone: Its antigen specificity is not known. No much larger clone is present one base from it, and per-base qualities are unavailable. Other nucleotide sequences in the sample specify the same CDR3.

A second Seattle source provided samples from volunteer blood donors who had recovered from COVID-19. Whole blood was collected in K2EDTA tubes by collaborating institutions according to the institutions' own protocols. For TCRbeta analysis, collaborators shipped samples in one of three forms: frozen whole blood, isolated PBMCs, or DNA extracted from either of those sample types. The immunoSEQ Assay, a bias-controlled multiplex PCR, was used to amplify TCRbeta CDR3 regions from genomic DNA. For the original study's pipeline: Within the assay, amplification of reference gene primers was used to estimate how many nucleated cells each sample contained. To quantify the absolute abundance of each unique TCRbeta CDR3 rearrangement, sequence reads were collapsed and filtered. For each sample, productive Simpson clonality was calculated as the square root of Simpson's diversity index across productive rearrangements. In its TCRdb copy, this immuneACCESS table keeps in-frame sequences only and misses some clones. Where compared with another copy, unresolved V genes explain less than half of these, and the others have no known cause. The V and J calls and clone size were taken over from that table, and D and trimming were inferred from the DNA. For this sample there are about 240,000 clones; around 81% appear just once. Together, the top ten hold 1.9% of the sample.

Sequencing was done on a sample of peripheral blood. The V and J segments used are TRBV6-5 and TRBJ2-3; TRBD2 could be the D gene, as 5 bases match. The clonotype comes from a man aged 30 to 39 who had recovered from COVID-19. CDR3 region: CASSYSRGSTDTQYF. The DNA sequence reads TGTGCCAGCAGTTACTCCCGGGGTTCCACAGATACGCAGTATTTT.